The entry that follows covers one T cell receptor (beta chain) sequence. The sample belongs to a study of blood T cell repertoires in COVID-19. At the level of the study: From the United States, Italy and Spain came samples of acute and convalescent COVID-19.

Assay: immunoSEQ multiplex PCR; the TCRdb copy retains only in-frame clones and omits some. Seen here are over 150,000 clones, roughly 84% observed once, and the top ten hold 2.5% to 3.5%. The clonotype comes from an older woman with acute or convalescent COVID-19. The sample comprised peripheral blood.

The CDR3, as DNA: TGTGCCAGCAGTTACGGAGGGATTGAAAAACTGTTTTTT. Its protein is CASSYGGIEKLFF. J is TRBJ1-4 and V is TRBV6-5; no clear D gene. The germline V and J ends were trimmed by 2 bases and 7 bases, with 8 bases remaining between them. The V gene's germline CDR1 is MNHEY and CDR2 SVGAGI. This CDR3 spans 13 amino acids.